The 30 T cell receptor beta chains below come from one sample, sequenced in a study of control samples from healthy donors and cancer patients (dated by TCRdb to the early 2020s). Libraries were prepared through the immunoSEQ multiplex PCR assay. In its TCRdb copy, this immuneACCESS table keeps in-frame sequences only and misses some clones. Where compared with another copy, unresolved V genes explain less than half of these, and the others have no known cause. The sample table holds approximately 100,000 clones, of which 85% were seen once. Less than 2.5% of the sample rests with the top ten. Specimen: blood. These receptors originate from a middle-aged woman in good health.

This rearrangement joins TRBV6-4 to TRBJ2-6; D remains unclear. V dropped 2 bases and J dropped 0 bases, with 2 bases sitting between them. The CDR3 runs 14 residues. Germline V gene lookup returns CDR1 MRHNA and CDR2 SNTAGT. CDR3 protein: CASSDNSGANVLTF. CDR3 DNA: TGTGCCAGCAGTGACAACTCTGGGGCCAACGTCCTGACTTTC.

The chain has TRBV5-4 and TRBJ2-7; D is tentatively TRBD1 or TRBD2 (6 bases each). CDR3 length: 14 amino acids. Trimming cost V 4 bases and J 7 bases, with 18 bases left between them. Germline CDR1 is SGHNT and CDR2 is YYREEE (reference sequence). The CDR3 bases are TGTGCCAGCAGCCCACAGGGAGGCTCGATAGAGCAGTACTTC. Its protein product is CASSPQGGSIEQYF.

V usage is TRBV9 and J usage is TRBJ1-1, with D possibly being TRBD1 (6 bases). Per germline, CDR1 SGDLS and CDR2 YYNGEE. The germline V and J ends were trimmed by 4 bases and 0 bases, with 10 bases remaining between them. The length of the CDR3 is 14 residues. The CDR3 spells CASSPTGMNTEAFF. CDR3 coding DNA: TGTGCCAGCAGCCCCACAGGGATGAACACTGAAGCTTTCTTT.

The chain links TRBV12-5 to TRBJ2-4; a weak D match, TRBD2 (5 bases). V was pared by 4 bases and J by 0 bases, with 7 bases between. Germline assignment: CDR1 LGHNT and CDR2 FRNRAP. The CDR3 spans 14 residues. In DNA, the CDR3 is TGTGCTAGTGGTTCTAGCTTAGCCAAAAACATTCAGTACTTC. Its translation is CASGSSLAKNIQYF.

The chain links TRBV19 to TRBJ2-3, with 9 bases lining up with TRBD2. The CDR3 runs 17 residues. V shed 5 bases, J shed 4 bases, and the junction held 13 bases outside the gene matches. Germline V gives CDR1 LNHDA, CDR2 SQIVND (reference sequence). CDR3 in amino acids: CASSPGTSSSLADTQYF. CDR3 nucleotides: TGTGCCAGTAGTCCCGGGACTAGCAGTAGCCTCGCAGATACGCAGTATTTT. The full variable domain, with the rest looked up from reference TRBV19 and TRBJ2-3, is DGGITQSPKYLFRKEGQNVTLSCEQNLNHDAMYWYRQDPGQGLRLIYYSQIVNDFQKGDIAEGYSVSREKKESFPLTVTSAQKNPTAFYLCASSPGTSSSLADTQYFGPGTRLTVL.

This clone was picked up a small number of times. The gene calls are TRBV19 and TRBJ2-1; TRBD1 agrees at 10 bases. The CDR3 is 14 amino acids. From germline, CDR1 is LNHDA and CDR2 SQIVND (reference sequence). V shed 5 bases, J shed 10 bases, and the junction held 8 bases outside the gene matches. CDR3 protein: CASSLRQGAGEQFF. In DNA form, the CDR3 reads TGTGCCAGTAGTCTCCGACAGGGGGCGGGGGAGCAGTTCTTC.

The chain employs TRBV9 and TRBJ2-1; no firm D call. The CDR3 consists of 11 residues. CDR1 and CDR2 (germline): SGDLS, YYNGEE. The V end lost 3 bases, the J end lost 6 bases, and 4 bases lay between the germline ends. CDR3 protein: CASSAGNEQFF. CDR3 sequence (DNA): TGTGCCAGCAGCGCCGGCAATGAGCAGTTCTTC.

The genes are TRBV19 and TRBJ2-2; D remains ambiguous. The germline gives CDR1 LNHDA, CDR2 SQIVND (reference sequence). The CDR3 is 16 amino acids. The V gene lost 8 bases and the J gene lost 1 base, with 17 bases spanning the gap. CDR3: CASFPVDNGNTGELFF. The CDR3 DNA is TGTGCCAGTTTCCCCGTAGACAACGGGAACACCGGGGAGCTGTTTTTT.

The chain employs TRBV18 and TRBJ2-3; no firm D call. This CDR3 has 15 amino acids. V dropped 2 bases and J dropped 6 bases, with 15 bases sitting between them. The germline CDR1 and CDR2 sequences are KGHSH and LQKENI. The CDR3 loop is CASSPDPSRMDTQYF. The CDR3 DNA reads TGTGCCAGCTCACCAGACCCCTCACGCATGGATACGCAGTATTTT. Full variable domain (rest looked up from reference TRBV18 and TRBJ2-3): NAGVMQNPRHLVRRRGQEARLRCSPMKGHSHVYWYRQLPEEGLKFMVYLQKENIIDESGMPKERFSAEFPKEGPSILRIQQVVRGDSAAYFCASSPDPSRMDTQYFGPGTRLTVL.

J is TRBJ1-3 and V is TRBV7-9; D gene unclear. CDR3 size: 16 residues. Trimming pared 1 base from V and 1 base from J, leaving 11 bases between. Germline V gene lookup returns CDR1 SEHNR and CDR2 FQNEAQ (reference sequence). The CDR3 sequence: CASSLGADVSGNTIYF. The CDR3 bases are TGTGCCAGCAGCTTAGGTGCGGACGTTTCTGGAAACACCATATATTTT.

This chain uses TRBV7-9 with TRBJ1-2; D perhaps matches TRBD1 (6 bases). The length of the CDR3 is 16 residues. Germline CDR1 is SEHNR and CDR2 is FQNEAQ (reference sequence). V lost 4 bases to trimming and J lost 4 bases, with 19 bases between them. DNA of the CDR3: TGTGCCAGCAGCTCCTCATGGACAGAATTCACCTATGGCTACACCTTC. This encodes CASSSSWTEFTYGYTF.

The V gene is TRBV29-1, the J gene TRBJ2-1; 9 nucleotides match TRBD2. The CDR3 contains 12 residues. Germline V lookup: CDR1 SQVTM, CDR2 ANQGSEA. Trimming removed 5 bases from V and 7 bases from J; junction bases left unmatched: 3. Here the CDR3 DNA reads TGCAGCGTTAGAACTAGCGGGAATGAGCAGTTCTTC. It encodes CSVRTSGNEQFF.

The chain uses TRBV5-1 and TRBJ2-5; the match to TRBD2 covers 10 bases. In germline, CDR1 is SGHRS, CDR2 YFSETQ. Losses at the gene ends were 3 bases for V and 0 bases for J; bases not matched to a gene: 5. CDR3 length equals 16 residues. This chain's CDR3 is CASSWTSGYHQETQYF. CDR3 coding DNA: TGCGCCAGCAGCTGGACTAGCGGCTATCACCAAGAGACCCAGTACTTC.

V and J are TRBV29-1 and TRBJ1-2; the D is unclear. The CDR3 has 13 residues. CDR1 is SQVTM and CDR2 is ANQGSEA in the germline V gene. Trimming shortened V by 7 bases and J by 3 bases, and 15 bases separated the two germline ends. The CDR3 region is CSALGSSYYGYTF. The CDR3 DNA is TGCAGCGCCCTAGGCAGTAGTTACTATGGCTACACCTTC.

V and J are TRBV7-9 and TRBJ1-1; 9 nucleotides agree with TRBD1. The CDR3 totals 14 residues. Germline CDR1 SEHNR, CDR2 FQNEAQ (reference sequence). The junction had 3 bases not matched to a gene; V was cut back by 2 bases and J by 5 bases. The CDR3 DNA sequence: TGTGCCAGCAGCTTATGGGACAGGGAGACTGAAGCTTTCTTT. This translates into CASSLWDRETEAFF.

Turning to this clone: No DNA is shown, since the ends of the CDR3 on it are uncertain; the CDR3 is the one TCRdb lists. The rearrangement links TRBV6-2 or TRBV6-3 to TRBJ1-2. A total of 13 residues make up the CDR3, ends included. Germline V gene lookup returns CDR1 MNHEY and CDR2 SVGEGT. The CDR3 loop reads CASSSGRAYGYTF.

The chain links TRBV4-1 to TRBJ2-1, with 8 positions matching TRBD2. This CDR3 is 17 amino acids long. Losses at the gene ends were 4 bases for V and 7 bases for J; bases not matched to a gene: 15. Germline V CDR1 and CDR2: MGHRA, YSYEKL. The CDR3 here is CASSPSTRWLAGNEQFF. In DNA form, the CDR3 reads TGCGCCAGCAGCCCCTCGACCCGTTGGTTAGCGGGAAATGAGCAGTTCTTC.

The chain links TRBV30 to TRBJ1-1, with TRBD1 identical over 9 bases. The CDR3 has 14 residues. The germline gives CDR1 GTSNPN, CDR2 SVGIG (reference sequence). Trimming at V came to 5 bases and at J to 1 base, leaving 5 bases not matched to a gene. The CDR3 region is CAWDPGQGNTEAFF. The CDR3 nucleotides are TGTGCCTGGGATCCGGGACAGGGGAACACTGAAGCTTTCTTT.

The rearrangement uses TRBV4-1 and TRBJ1-1; TRBD1 might be the D (5 bases). CDR1 and CDR2 from the germline V gene are MGHRA and YSYEKL. The CDR3 spans 16 residues. V lost 4 bases to trimming and J lost 0 bases, with 15 bases between them. This CDR3 reads CASSLQGSKMNTEAFF. The DNA for the CDR3 is TGCGCCAGCAGCCTGCAGGGTAGTAAGATGAACACTGAAGCTTTCTTT.

Note on this clone: The CDR3 does not close with the conserved phenylalanine or tryptophan, likely indicating a read error. No DNA is shown, since the ends of the CDR3 on it are uncertain; the CDR3 is the one TCRdb lists. This chain's CDR3 is CAISESEGLKL. The genes are TRBV10-3 and TRBJ2-7. The CDR3 comprises 11 residues, both ends counted. The germline CDR1 and CDR2 sequences are ENHRY and SYGVKD.

This clone came up a few times. The chain joins TRBV6-5 to TRBJ1-6; 7 bases fit TRBD1. Germline values: CDR1 MNHEY, CDR2 SVGAGI. The CDR3 contains 13 residues. V lost 6 bases to trimming and J lost 9 bases; unmatched junction nucleotides: 5. CDR3 nucleotide sequence: TGTGCCAGCAGCCAGGGGGAGGGTTCACCCCTCCACTTT. Protein product: CASSQGEGSPLHF.

CDR3 region: CASSQEGHGNQPQHF. DNA for the CDR3: TGTGCCAGCAGTCAGGAGGGGCATGGCAATCAGCCCCAGCATTTT. The chain recombines TRBV2 with TRBJ1-5, with D possibly TRBD1 on 5 matching bases. V lost 5 bases to trimming and J lost 2 bases, with 13 bases between them. Germline V gene sequence: CDR1 SNHLY, CDR2 FYNNEI. The CDR3 runs to 15 residues.

The chain has TRBV6-2 or TRBV6-3 and TRBJ2-1, with a tentative D call TRBD2 (7 bases). The CDR3 totals 14 residues. The V end lost 6 bases, the J end lost 4 bases, and 13 bases lay between the germline ends. The germline CDR1 and CDR2 sequences are MNHEY and SVGEGT. This CDR3 reads CASSLEGGYNEQFF. DNA of the CDR3: TGTGCCAGCAGCCTAGAGGGGGGGTACAATGAGCAGTTCTTC.

The J gene is TRBJ2-5, the V gene TRBV18; 8 nucleotides match TRBD1. Germline V gene sequence: CDR1 KGHSH, CDR2 LQKENI. Trimming at V came to 3 bases and at J to 4 bases, leaving 10 bases not matched to a gene. The CDR3 length is 16 residues. For the CDR3, the DNA is TGTGCCAGCTCACCCCTCGGGCAGGGGGCACGAGAGACCCAGTACTTC. Protein sequence: CASSPLGQGARETQYF.

The J gene is TRBJ2-7, the V gene TRBV6-6; TRBD1 matches 8 bases. The CDR3 length is 14 residues. From germline, CDR1 is MNHNY and CDR2 SVGAGI (reference sequence). Losses at the gene ends were 5 bases for V and 6 bases for J; bases not matched to a gene: 9. CDR3 nucleotide sequence: TGTGCCAGCAGTACCGGACAGGGAGGACGCGAGCAGTACTTC. The encoded protein is CASSTGQGGREQYF.

The J gene is TRBJ1-2, the V gene TRBV9; possibly TRBD1 for D (5 bases). Germline V CDR1 and CDR2: SGDLS, YYNGEE. This CDR3 has 15 residues. V was clipped by 5 bases and J by 6 bases, with 20 bases between them. The CDR3 DNA is TGTGCCAGCAGTGTCCGCGGGTGGGGGGATGATGGCTACACCTTC. Translated, it gives CASSVRGWGDDGYTF.

This clone was counted only a few times. The gene calls are TRBV5-3 and TRBJ1-2, with 12 positions matching TRBD1. TRBV5-3 is sorted into the ORF group, with uncertain function. This CDR3 is 17 amino acids long. V lost 0 bases and J lost 5; bases outside the gene matches: 8. The CDR3 is CARSLDAGTGGSYGYTF. The CDR3 nucleotides read TGTGCCAGAAGCTTGGACGCCGGGACAGGGGGCAGTTATGGCTACACCTTC.

J is TRBJ1-4 and V is TRBV18; possible D gene TRBD1, 5 bases. CDR1 and CDR2 (germline): KGHSH, LQKENI. Trimming removed 3 bases at V and 5 bases at J, with 25 bases between. The CDR3 spans 19 residues. CDR3 amino acids: CASSPTFVAGQALNEKLFF. DNA of the CDR3: TGTGCCAGCTCACCGACCTTTGTGGCCGGACAAGCCTTAAATGAAAAACTGTTTTTT.

The chain joins TRBV19 to TRBJ1-4; D remains unclear. The CDR3 has 14 residues. With 2 bases removed from V and 4 bases from J, the gap between germline ends came to 8 bases. Germline V gives CDR1 LNHDA, CDR2 SQIVND (reference sequence). CDR3 residues: CASSIRTLNEKLFF. In DNA, the CDR3 is TGTGCCAGTAGTATACGGACCCTTAATGAAAAACTGTTTTTT.

V and J are TRBV27 and TRBJ1-5; no clear D gene. CDR1 MNHEY and CDR2 SMNVEV come from the germline V gene (reference sequence). V was shortened by 1 base and J by 4 bases, with 11 bases between the two germline ends. The CDR3 has 15 residues. CDR3 in DNA: TGTGCCAGCAGTTTATTTGCGGTAGGGAATCAGCCCCAGCATTTT. It encodes CASSLFAVGNQPQHF.